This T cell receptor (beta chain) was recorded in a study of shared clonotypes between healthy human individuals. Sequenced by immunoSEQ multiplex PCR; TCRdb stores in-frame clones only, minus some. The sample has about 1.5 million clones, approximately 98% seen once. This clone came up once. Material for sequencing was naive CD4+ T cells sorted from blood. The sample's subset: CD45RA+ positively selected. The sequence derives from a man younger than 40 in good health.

CDR3 DNA sequence: TGTGCCAGCAGCCTCAGACAGTTCGCGAACACCGGGGAGCTGTTTTTT. Its translation is CASSLRQFANTGELFF. The chain couples TRBV7-3 to TRBJ2-2; TRBD1 is a possible D gene (5 bases). The germline V gene encodes CDR1 SGHTA and CDR2 FQGTGA. Between the trimmed V and J ends, which lost 5 bases and 0 bases, there was a span of 13 bases. This CDR3 comprises 16 residues.